Listed below are T cell receptor beta chains from one sample, sequenced in a study of OX40 agonist ivuxolimab in advanced cancers. Repertoires were generated with immunoSEQ multiplex PCR, while TCRdb's copy carries only in-frame clones and drops some. The sample records 50,000 to 70,000 clones, just under 85% being singletons. The sequencing here drew on CD4+ or CD8+ T cells sorted from blood, taken in a trial of the OX40 agonist ivuxolimab. These receptors were taken from an adult with an advanced solid tumor such as melanoma, head and neck, liver or kidney cancer. CDR3s include the opening cysteine and the closing phenylalanine or tryptophan. The D gene is left open where the match is weak. Clone size appears in some rows only: once, few, many, or a class for an expanded clone.

d_call,v_call,j_call,clone_size,cdr3_length,cdr3_aa,cdr3_nt
-,TRBV21-1,TRBJ2-1,-,15,CASTQRAGGANEQFF,TGTGCCAGCACCCAGAGGGCGGGAGGGGCTAATGAGCAGTTCTTC
-,TRBV13,TRBJ2-3,-,16,CASSPWGLALADTQYF,TGTGCCAGCAGCCCATGGGGACTCGCACTAGCAGATACGCAGTATTTT
-,TRBV14,TRBJ1-2,-,15,CASSQVQGKNYGYTF,TGTGCCAGCAGCCAAGTTCAGGGCAAGAACTATGGCTACACCTTC
-,TRBV11-3,TRBJ2-2,once,12,CASSRATGELFF,TGTGCCAGCAGCAGAGCCACCGGGGAGCTGTTTTTT
-,TRBV13,TRBJ2-3,-,13,CASSPLRTDTQYF,TGTGCCAGCAGCCCCCTCAGAACAGATACGCAGTATTTT
TRBD1,TRBV19,TRBJ2-7,-,14,CASSIGGQVYEQYF,TGTGCCAGTAGTATAGGCGGACAGGTCTACGAGCAGTACTTC
-,TRBV28,TRBJ2-7,-,13,CASSLSVIYEQYF,TGTGCCAGCAGTTTATCGGTAATTTACGAGCAGTACTTC
TRBD2,TRBV18,TRBJ2-1,-,14,CASSPSGSSYEQFF,TGTGCCAGCTCACCTAGCGGGAGTTCCTATGAGCAGTTCTTC
TRBD1,TRBV18,TRBJ1-2,-,14,CASSPSTGRDGYTF,TGTGCCAGCTCACCATCGACAGGGCGTGATGGCTACACCTTC
-,TRBV12-5,TRBJ2-5,-,13,CASGGRGEETQYF,TGTGCTAGTGGGGGCAGGGGTGAAGAGACCCAGTACTTC
-,TRBV19,TRBJ1-1,-,17,CASSIDLRGDSNTEAFF,TGTGCCAGTAGTATAGATCTGAGAGGAGATTCGAACACTGAAGCTTTCTTT
-,TRBV11-1,TRBJ2-7,-,12,CASSSGDYEQYF,TGTGCCAGCAGCTCCGGGGACTACGAGCAGTACTTC
TRBD1,TRBV7-9,TRBJ1-1,-,14,CASVRGTANTEAFF,TGTGCCAGCGTAAGGGGGACAGCGAACACTGAAGCTTTCTTT
-,TRBV6-1,TRBJ2-7,-,13,CATVLHDSYEQYF,TGTGCCACCGTCCTACACGACTCCTACGAGCAGTACTTC
-,TRBV5-1,TRBJ1-1,-,13,CASSLSLNTEAFF,TGCGCCAGCAGCTTGTCACTGAACACTGAAGCTTTCTTT
-,TRBV19,TRBJ2-4,-,13,CASSRTTKNIQYF,TGTGCCAGTAGTCGGACTACCAAAAACATTCAGTACTTC
-,TRBV23-1,TRBJ2-2,-,14,CASSHSARTGELFF,TGCGCCAGCAGTCACTCCGCCCGCACCGGGGAGCTGTTTTTT
-,TRBV11-3,TRBJ1-2,-,14,CASSQGTTNYGYTF,TGTGCCAGCAGCCAGGGCACTACTAACTATGGCTACACCTTC
-,TRBV2,TRBJ2-7,-,14,CASSEAGGYYEQYF,TGTGCCAGCAGTGAGGCAGGGGGGTACTACGAGCAGTACTTC
-,TRBV11-3,TRBJ2-7,-,15,CASSLRGYSTHEQYF,TGTGCCAGCAGCTTGAGAGGTTATTCTACCCACGAGCAGTACTTC
-,TRBV25-1,TRBJ1-3,few,14,CASSVPGHGNTIYF,TGTGCCAGCAGTGTTCCGGGACACGGAAACACCATATATTTT
-,TRBV6-5,TRBJ2-2,-,15,CASSKQGNRAGELFF,TGTGCCAGCAGTAAACAGGGAAATCGCGCCGGGGAGCTGTTTTTT
-,TRBV2,TRBJ2-6,-,17,CASSDAAAISGANVLTF,TGTGCCAGCAGTGATGCGGCGGCCATCTCTGGGGCCAACGTCCTGACTTTC
-,TRBV2,TRBJ2-1,-,17,CASRPTGIYLQYNEQFF,TGTGCCAGCAGACCAACCGGGATCTACTTACAATACAATGAGCAGTTCTTC
-,TRBV19,TRBJ2-3,-,14,CASSIDGITDTQYF,TGTGCCAGTAGTATCGACGGGATCACAGATACGCAGTATTTT
-,TRBV19,TRBJ2-1,-,14,CASRRDTTYNEQFF,TGTGCCAGTAGGCGGGACACGACCTACAATGAGCAGTTCTTC
TRBD1,TRBV12-5,TRBJ2-7,-,16,CASGLANWDSAYEQYF,TGTGCTAGTGGTTTGGCCAATTGGGACAGCGCCTACGAGCAGTACTTC
-,TRBV5-1,TRBJ2-7,-,13,CASSPDEGTGQYF,TGCGCCAGCAGCCCAGATGAGGGGACTGGGCAGTACTTC
-,TRBV5-4,TRBJ2-5,-,13,CASSGPSQETQYF,TGTGCCAGCAGCGGACCCTCCCAGGAGACCCAGTACTTC
-,TRBV2,TRBJ2-7,-,16,CASSEALLRIRDEQYF,TGTGCCAGCAGTGAAGCGCTTCTGCGAATTCGGGACGAGCAGTACTTC
-,TRBV6-5,TRBJ2-3,-,15,CATKRTGTNTDTQYF,TGTGCCACCAAAAGGACGGGGACGAACACAGATACGCAGTATTTT
-,TRBV5-1,TRBJ2-1,-,15,CASSLGGIVYNEQFF,TGCGCCAGCAGCTTGGGCGGAATAGTCTACAATGAGCAGTTCTTC
-,TRBV4-1,TRBJ2-7,-,14,CASSLRDTSYEQYF,TGCGCCAGCAGCCTCCGGGACACCTCCTACGAGCAGTACTTC
-,TRBV2,TRBJ1-1,-,13,CASSYDKNTEAFF,TGTGCCAGCAGTTACGACAAGAACACTGAAGCTTTCTTT
-,TRBV27,TRBJ2-3,-,15,CASSPLDGFTDTQYF,TGTGCCAGCAGTCCATTAGACGGGTTCACAGATACGCAGTATTTT
-,TRBV7-9,TRBJ2-7,-,16,CASSLVSGGPPDEQYF,TGTGCCAGCAGCTTAGTTTCAGGGGGGCCCCCCGACGAGCAGTACTTC
TRBD1,TRBV9,TRBJ2-5,-,16,CASSLPGQGLQETQYF,TGTGCCAGCAGCTTACCGGGACAGGGGCTGCAAGAGACCCAGTACTTC
TRBD2,TRBV19,TRBJ2-2,-,15,CASRPGLAWTGELFF,TGTGCCAGTAGGCCGGGACTAGCATGGACCGGGGAGCTGTTTTTT
-,TRBV4-1,TRBJ1-2,-,13,CASSRPGEDGYTF,TGCGCCAGCAGCCGGCCCGGGGAGGATGGCTACACCTTC
-,TRBV27,TRBJ1-1,-,13,CASSNGPYTEAFF,TGTGCCAGCAGTAACGGACCCTACACTGAAGCTTTCTTT
-,TRBV21-1,TRBJ1-4,-,16,CASRTGRALTNEKLFF,TGTGCCAGCAGGACGGGGAGGGCCCTAACTAATGAAAAACTGTTTTTT
TRBD2,TRBV12-5,TRBJ2-7,-,15,CASGLGSGRAYEQYF,TGTGCTAGTGGTTTGGGTAGCGGGAGGGCCTACGAGCAGTACTTC
-,TRBV30,TRBJ1-1,few,13,CAWGPRGDTEAFF,TGTGCCTGGGGCCCCCGGGGGGACACTGAAGCTTTCTTT
-,TRBV30,TRBJ1-3,-,14,CACRGDFSGNTIYF,TGTGCCTGCAGGGGAGACTTCTCTGGAAACACCATATATTTT
TRBD1,TRBV11-2,TRBJ1-3,-,16,CASSGITGARGNTIYF,TGTGCCAGCAGCGGTATCACAGGGGCGCGTGGAAACACCATATATTTT
-,TRBV18,TRBJ1-5,once,15,CASSPGGPLDQPQHF,TGTGCCAGCTCACCGGGCGGGCCCCTGGATCAGCCCCAGCATTTT
-,TRBV19,TRBJ2-3,-,13,CASRYLPGDTQYF,TGTGCCAGTAGATACCTGCCGGGAGATACGCAGTATTTT
-,TRBV7-9,TRBJ2-2,-,14,CASSLEWRTGELFF,TGTGCCAGCAGCTTAGAATGGAGGACCGGGGAGCTGTTTTTT
-,TRBV28,TRBJ1-2,-,16,CASTFEPGKEDYGYTF,TGTGCCAGCACCTTCGAACCAGGGAAGGAGGACTATGGCTACACCTTC
-,TRBV4-3,TRBJ2-5,few,16,CASSQDPGTRGETQYF,TGCGCCAGCAGCCAAGACCCCGGGACCCGGGGAGAGACCCAGTACTTC
TRBD1,TRBV5-1,TRBJ2-7,-,14,CASSLGTGRHEQYF,TGCGCCAGCAGCTTGGGGACAGGGAGGCACGAGCAGTACTTC
TRBD2,TRBV7-3,TRBJ2-1,-,16,CASSLIGTSGDEEQFF,TGTGCCAGCAGCTTAATCGGGACTAGCGGGGATGAAGAGCAGTTCTTC